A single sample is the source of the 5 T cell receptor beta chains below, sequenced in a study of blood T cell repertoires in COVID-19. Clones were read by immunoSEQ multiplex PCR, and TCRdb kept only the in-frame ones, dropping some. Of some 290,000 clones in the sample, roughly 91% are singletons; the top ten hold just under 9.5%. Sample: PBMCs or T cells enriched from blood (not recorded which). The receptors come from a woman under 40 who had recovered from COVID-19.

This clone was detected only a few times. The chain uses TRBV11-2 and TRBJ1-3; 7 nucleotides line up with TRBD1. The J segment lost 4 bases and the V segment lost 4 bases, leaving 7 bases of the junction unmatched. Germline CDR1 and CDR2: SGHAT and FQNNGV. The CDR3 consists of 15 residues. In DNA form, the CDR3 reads TGTGCCAGCAGCTCGATCACAGGGGTCGGAAACACCATATATTTT. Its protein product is CASSSITGVGNTIYF.

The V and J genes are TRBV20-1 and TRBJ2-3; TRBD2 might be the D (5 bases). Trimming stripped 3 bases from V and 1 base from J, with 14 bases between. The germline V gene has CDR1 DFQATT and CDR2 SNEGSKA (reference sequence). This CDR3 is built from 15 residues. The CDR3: CSASYPSLGTDTQYF. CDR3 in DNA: TGCAGTGCTAGTTACCCTAGCTTAGGCACAGATACGCAGTATTTT.

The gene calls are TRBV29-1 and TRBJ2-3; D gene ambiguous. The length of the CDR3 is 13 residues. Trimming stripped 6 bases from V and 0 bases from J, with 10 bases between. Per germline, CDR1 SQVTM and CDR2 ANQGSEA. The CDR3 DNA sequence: TGCAGCGTCATTATGACTAGCACAGATACGCAGTATTTT. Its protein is CSVIMTSTDTQYF.

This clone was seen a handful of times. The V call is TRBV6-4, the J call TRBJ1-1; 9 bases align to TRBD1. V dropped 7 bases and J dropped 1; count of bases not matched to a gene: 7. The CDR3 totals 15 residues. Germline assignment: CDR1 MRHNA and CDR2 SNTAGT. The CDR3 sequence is CASTLGQGSNTEAFF. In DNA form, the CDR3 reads TGTGCCAGCACCCTTGGACAGGGGTCGAACACTGAAGCTTTCTTT.

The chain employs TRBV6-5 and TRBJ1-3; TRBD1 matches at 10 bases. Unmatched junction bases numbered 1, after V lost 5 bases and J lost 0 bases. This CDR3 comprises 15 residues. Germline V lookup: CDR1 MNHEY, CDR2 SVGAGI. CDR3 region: CASSRDRGSGNTIYF. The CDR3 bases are TGTGCCAGCAGTCGGGACAGGGGCTCTGGAAACACCATATATTTT.